The present T cell receptor (beta chain) was sequenced within a study of response to subunit inactivated influenza vaccine. On this clonotype: The antigen is undetermined.

TCRdb independently ran MiXCR on the RT-PCR reads; one entry per CDR3 protein. This sample has about 520,000 distinct CDR3 sequences; about 25% occur once, and the top ten carry around 1.8%. This CDR3 is 15 amino acids long. Germline CDR1 reads DFQATT; CDR2 reads SNEGSKA (reference sequence). V was shortened by 0 bases and J by 5 bases, with 16 bases between the two germline ends. Whole-study results and caveats: That few new T cells are recruited by each seasonal influenza vaccination was the authors' suggestion.

This clonotype was sampled from a man aged 50 to 60 who received an inactivated influenza vaccine. Specimen: CD4+ T cells sorted from PBMCs, collected 4 to 6 days after vaccination. The V and J genes are TRBV20-1 and TRBJ1-1, with D maybe TRBD1 (5 bases). In nucleotides, the CDR3 is TGCAGTGCTAGAGACATCCAGGGAAGGGGTACTGAAGCTTTCTTT. Translated: CSARDIQGRGTEAFF.